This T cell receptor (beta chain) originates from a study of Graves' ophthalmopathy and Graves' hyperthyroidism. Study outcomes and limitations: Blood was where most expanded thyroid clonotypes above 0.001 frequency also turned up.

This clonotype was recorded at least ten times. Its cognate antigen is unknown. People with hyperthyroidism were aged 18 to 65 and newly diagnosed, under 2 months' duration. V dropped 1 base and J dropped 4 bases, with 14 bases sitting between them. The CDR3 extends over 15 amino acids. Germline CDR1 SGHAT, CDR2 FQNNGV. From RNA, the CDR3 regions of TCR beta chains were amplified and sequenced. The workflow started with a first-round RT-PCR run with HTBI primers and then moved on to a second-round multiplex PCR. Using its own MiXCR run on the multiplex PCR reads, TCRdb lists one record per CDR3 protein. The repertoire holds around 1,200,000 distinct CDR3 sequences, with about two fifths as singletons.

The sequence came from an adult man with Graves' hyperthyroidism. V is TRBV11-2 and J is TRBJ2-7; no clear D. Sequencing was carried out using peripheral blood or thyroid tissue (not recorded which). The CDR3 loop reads CASSLVVSDLYEQYF. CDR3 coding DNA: TGTGCCAGCAGCTTAGTTGTCAGTGACCTTTACGAGCAGTACTTC.